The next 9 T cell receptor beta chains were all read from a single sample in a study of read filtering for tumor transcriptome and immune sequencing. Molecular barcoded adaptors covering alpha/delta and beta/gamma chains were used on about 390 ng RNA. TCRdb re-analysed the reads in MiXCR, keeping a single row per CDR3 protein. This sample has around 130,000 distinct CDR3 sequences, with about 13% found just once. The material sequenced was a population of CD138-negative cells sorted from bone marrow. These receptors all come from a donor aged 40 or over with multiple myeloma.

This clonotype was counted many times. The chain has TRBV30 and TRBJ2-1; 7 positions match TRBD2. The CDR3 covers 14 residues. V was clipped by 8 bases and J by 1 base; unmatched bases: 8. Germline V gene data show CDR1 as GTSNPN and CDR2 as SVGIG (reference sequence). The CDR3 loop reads CAVILAASYNEQFF. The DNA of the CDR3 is TGTGCCGTCATTCTAGCGGCTTCCTACAATGAGCAGTTCTTC.

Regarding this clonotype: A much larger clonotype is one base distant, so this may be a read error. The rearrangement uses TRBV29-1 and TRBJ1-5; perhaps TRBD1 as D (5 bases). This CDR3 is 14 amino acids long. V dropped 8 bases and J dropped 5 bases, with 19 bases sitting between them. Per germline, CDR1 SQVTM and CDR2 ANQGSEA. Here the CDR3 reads CSLTEGSRDQPQHF. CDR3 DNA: TGCAGCCTAACAGAGGGGTCAAGGGATCAGCCCCAGCATTTT. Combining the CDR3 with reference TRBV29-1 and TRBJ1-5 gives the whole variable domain SAVISQKPSRDICQRGTSLTIQCQVDSQVTMMFWYRQQPGQSLTLIATANQGSEATYESGFVIDKFPISRPNLTFSTLTVSNMSPEDSSIYLCSLTEGSRDQPQHFGDGTRLSIL.

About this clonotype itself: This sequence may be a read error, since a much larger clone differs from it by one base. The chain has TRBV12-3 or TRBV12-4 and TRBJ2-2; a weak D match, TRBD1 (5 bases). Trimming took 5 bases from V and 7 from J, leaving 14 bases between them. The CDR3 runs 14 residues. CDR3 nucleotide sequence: TGTGCCAGCAGTAACGTGGGGCAGGACGGGGAGCTGTTTTTT. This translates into CASSNVGQDGELFF.

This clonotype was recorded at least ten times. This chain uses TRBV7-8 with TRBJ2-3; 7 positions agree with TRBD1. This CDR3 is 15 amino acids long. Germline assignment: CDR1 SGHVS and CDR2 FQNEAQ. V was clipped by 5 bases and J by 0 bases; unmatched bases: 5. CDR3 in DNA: TGTGCCAGCAGCCAGGACAGGTTTAGCACAGATACGCAGTATTTT. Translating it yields CASSQDRFSTDTQYF.

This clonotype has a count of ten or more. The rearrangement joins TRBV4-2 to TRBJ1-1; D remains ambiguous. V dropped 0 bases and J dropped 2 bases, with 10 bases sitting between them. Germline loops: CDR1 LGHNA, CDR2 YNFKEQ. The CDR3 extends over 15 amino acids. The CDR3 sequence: CASSQEPGLNTEAFF. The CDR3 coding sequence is TGTGCCAGCAGCCAAGAGCCAGGTTTAAACACTGAAGCTTTCTTT.

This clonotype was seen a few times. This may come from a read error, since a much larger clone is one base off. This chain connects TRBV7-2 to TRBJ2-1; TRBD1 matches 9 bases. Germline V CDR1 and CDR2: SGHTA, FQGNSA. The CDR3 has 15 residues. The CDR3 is CASGLGSRQGVSKFF. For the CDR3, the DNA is TGTGCCAGCGGCTTAGGGAGTCGACAGGGGGTTAGTAAGTTCTTC.

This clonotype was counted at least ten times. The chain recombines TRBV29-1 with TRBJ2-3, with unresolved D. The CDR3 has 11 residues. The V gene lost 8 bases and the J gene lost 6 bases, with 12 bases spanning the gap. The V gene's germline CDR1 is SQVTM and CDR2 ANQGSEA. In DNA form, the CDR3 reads TGCAGCCCTCACGGCGGCGATACGCAGTATTTT. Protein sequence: CSPHGGDTQYF.

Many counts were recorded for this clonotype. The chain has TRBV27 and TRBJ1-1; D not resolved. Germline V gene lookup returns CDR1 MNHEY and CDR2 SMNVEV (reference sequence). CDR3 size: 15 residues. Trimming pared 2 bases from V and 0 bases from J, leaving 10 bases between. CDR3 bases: TGTGCCAGCAGTTTACGTAGCCGGGTGAACACTGAAGCTTTCTTT. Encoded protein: CASSLRSRVNTEAFF.

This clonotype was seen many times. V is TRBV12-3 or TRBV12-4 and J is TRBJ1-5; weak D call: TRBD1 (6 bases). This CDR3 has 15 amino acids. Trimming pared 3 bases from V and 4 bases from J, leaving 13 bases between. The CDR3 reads CASSFIAGENQPQHF. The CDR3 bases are TGTGCCAGCAGTTTTATAGCAGGGGAAAATCAGCCCCAGCATTTT.